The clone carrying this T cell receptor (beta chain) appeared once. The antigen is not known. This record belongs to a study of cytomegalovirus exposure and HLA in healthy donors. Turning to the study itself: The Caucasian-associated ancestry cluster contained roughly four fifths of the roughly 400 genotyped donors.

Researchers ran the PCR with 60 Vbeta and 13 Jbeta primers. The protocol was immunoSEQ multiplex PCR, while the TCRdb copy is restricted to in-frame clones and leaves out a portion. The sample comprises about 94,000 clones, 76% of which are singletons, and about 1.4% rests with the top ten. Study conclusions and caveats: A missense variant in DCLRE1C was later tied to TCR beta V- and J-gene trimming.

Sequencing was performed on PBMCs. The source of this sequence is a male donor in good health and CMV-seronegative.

The CDR3, as DNA: TGTGCCAGCAGCCCGGGACTAGAGGAGACCCAGTACTTC. It codes for CASSPGLEETQYF. The chain carries TRBV9 and TRBJ2-5; 8 bases are a match to TRBD2. Unmatched junction bases numbered 4, after V lost 4 bases and J lost 5 bases. Germline lookup yields CDR1 SGDLS and CDR2 YYNGEE. The CDR3 consists of 13 residues.